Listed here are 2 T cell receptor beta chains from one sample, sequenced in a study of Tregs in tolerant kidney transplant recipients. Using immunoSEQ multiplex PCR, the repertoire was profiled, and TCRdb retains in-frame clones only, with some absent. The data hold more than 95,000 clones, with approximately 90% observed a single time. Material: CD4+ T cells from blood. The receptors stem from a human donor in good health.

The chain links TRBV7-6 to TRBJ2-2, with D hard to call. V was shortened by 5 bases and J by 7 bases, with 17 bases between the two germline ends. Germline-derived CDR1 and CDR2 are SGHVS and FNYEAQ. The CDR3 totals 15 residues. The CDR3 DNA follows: TGTGCCAGCAGCCTCGGTTCCCATGAGTACGGGGAGCTGTTTTTT. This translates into CASSLGSHEYGELFF.

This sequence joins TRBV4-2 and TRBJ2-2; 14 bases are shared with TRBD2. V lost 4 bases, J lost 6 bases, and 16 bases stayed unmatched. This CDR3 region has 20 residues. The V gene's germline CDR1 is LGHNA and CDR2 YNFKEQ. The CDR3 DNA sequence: TGTGCCAGCAGCCGCCAACCGGGACTAGCGGGAGAAGGGGGCTCCGGGGAGCTGTTTTTT. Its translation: CASSRQPGLAGEGGSGELFF.